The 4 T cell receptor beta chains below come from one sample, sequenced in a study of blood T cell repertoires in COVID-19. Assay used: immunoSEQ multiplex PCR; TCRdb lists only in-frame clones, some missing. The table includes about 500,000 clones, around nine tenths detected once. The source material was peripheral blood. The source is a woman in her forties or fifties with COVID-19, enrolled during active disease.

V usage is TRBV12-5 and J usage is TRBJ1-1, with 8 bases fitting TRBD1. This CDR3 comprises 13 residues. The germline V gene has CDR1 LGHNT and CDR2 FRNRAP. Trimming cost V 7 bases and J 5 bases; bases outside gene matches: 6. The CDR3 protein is CASDQGARTEAFF. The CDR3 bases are TGTGCTAGTGACCAGGGGGCGCGGACTGAAGCTTTCTTT.

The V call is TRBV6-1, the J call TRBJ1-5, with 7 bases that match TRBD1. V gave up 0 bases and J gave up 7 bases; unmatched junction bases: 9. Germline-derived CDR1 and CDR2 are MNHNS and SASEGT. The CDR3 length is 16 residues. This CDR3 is CASSEALEGARQPQHF. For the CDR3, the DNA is TGTGCCAGCAGTGAAGCGCTCGAGGGGGCCAGACAGCCCCAGCATTTT.

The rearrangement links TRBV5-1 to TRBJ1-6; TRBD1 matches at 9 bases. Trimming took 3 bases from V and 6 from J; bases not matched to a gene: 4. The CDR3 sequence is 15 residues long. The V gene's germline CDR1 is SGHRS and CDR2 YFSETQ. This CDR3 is CASSYRQGGNSPLHF. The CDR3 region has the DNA TGCGCCAGCAGCTATCGACAGGGGGGTAATTCACCCCTCCACTTT.

As DNA, the CDR3 is TGTGCCAGCCTTTCCCGGGACAGGGGGGGTGAAGCTTTCTTT. Amino acids: CASLSRDRGGEAFF. The rearrangement links TRBV19 to TRBJ1-1; TRBD1 matches 11 bases. V gave up 9 bases and J gave up 7 bases; unmatched junction bases: 10. Germline V gives CDR1 LNHDA, CDR2 SQIVND (reference sequence). CDR3 length: 14 residues.